This TCR beta chain originates from a study of T-cell memory formation after mild COVID-19 (dated by TCRdb to 2020 to 2023). At the level of the whole study: TCR sequence clusters from the two donors were found to be largely donor specific. T-cell clones expanding and contracting after mild COVID-19 in a couple of donors were tracked by longitudinal TCRalpha and TCRbeta repertoire sequencing. Two young, previously healthy adult volunteers made up the cohort, one male and one female.

PBMCs were isolated by Ficoll-Paque density gradient centrifugation. Instrument on record: Illumina NovaSeq 6000. TCRalpha and TCRbeta cDNA libraries were constructed by 5'RACE with constant-segment primers, with sample barcodes and unique molecular identifiers being introduced. Trizol reagent was used to extract RNA from every sample. The libraries were amplified in two PCR steps, and the second step added a second sample barcode and Illumina TruSeq adapters. Sequencing of libraries was performed on an Illumina NovaSeq with 2 x 150 bp paired-end reads. Regarding the original processing steps: Demultiplexing of reads and collapsing into UMI-guided consensus sequences were performed with migec v1.2.7. Using mixcr v2.1.11, the UMI consensuses were aligned to TRA and TRB V and J templates and assembled into clonotypes. A clonotype was counted as expanded or contracted only when both edgeR and NoisET called the clonotype significant, with the noise models trained on biological replicates. edgeR calls used a false discovery rate-adjusted p below 0.01 and a log2 fold-change threshold of 1. As an exploratory analysis of dynamics, PCA with hierarchical clustering was applied to max-normalized trajectories of the 1000 most abundant clonotypes. Each responding clone was given a CD4 or CD8 phenotype based on the CD4+ and CD8+ repertoires, which had been sequenced separately. TCRdb itself trimmed the public reads at Q25 with fastp, ran MiXCR and retained productive beta chains. Here each entry gathers all rows of one CDR3 protein and keeps the most common genes and DNA. The authors' filters were not applied to this entry. This sample holds some 280,000 distinct CDR3 sequences; roughly 16% were observed only once. Less than 30% of the sample is in the top ten clones.

This clonotype came up a few times. What this receptor recognizes is not known. Base qualities are not recorded, but no much larger clone differs from it by a single base. The paper as a whole reports these results and caveats: The study included only a couple of mild cases, and larger cohorts that include severe cases with pre-infection samples were judged to be necessary. From day 15 to 85, contracting clones showed balanced CD4/CD8 phenotypes, whereas a second wave of clones that expanded from day 15 to 37 leaned towards CD4+. Contracting CD4+ clones were located mainly in the CM and EM memory subsets, whereas CD8+ clones were found to be enriched in EMRA. SARS-CoV-2 specificity of the second-wave clones peaking on day 37 was not confirmed. Some responding clones were detected in pre-infection memory, which suggested that pre-existing cross-reactive memory T cells had joined the SARS-CoV-2 response.

V was cut back by 1 base and J by 0 bases, leaving a gap of 9 bases between them. The germline V gene (reference sequence) supplies CDR1 LNHDA and CDR2 SQIVND. The CDR3 spans 15 residues, from the cysteine through the phenylalanine. Kept here is only the CDR3 DNA, which spans 45 bases and is read in frame from base 1. Sample: PBMCs or a T cell subset sorted from them (not recorded which). The rearranged segments are TRBV19 and TRBJ1-1, with the D gene not confidently named. The TCR sequence derives from a man between 18 and 35 years old who had mild COVID-19 (a few samples of this study predate the infection). The sample titles of this study are shuffled in the database, so cell type and time point are left out; the donor was told from shared clones. The nucleotides are TGTGCCAGTAGTATAGGAAGGACGGTGAACACTGAAGCTTTCTTT. It translates to CASSIGRTVNTEAFF.